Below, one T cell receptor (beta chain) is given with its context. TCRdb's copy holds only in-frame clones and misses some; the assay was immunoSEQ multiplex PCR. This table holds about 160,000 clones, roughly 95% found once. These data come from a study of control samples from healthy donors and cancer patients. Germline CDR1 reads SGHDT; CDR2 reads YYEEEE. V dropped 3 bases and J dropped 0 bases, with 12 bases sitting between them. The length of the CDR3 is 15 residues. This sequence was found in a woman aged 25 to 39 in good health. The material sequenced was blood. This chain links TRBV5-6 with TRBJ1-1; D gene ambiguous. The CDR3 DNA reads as TGTGCCAGCAGCTCCGACACCCGATTGAACACTGAAGCTTTCTTT. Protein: CASSSDTRLNTEAFF.